This entry is about one T cell receptor beta chain. Its specificity is unknown. The sample originates from a study of cytomegalovirus exposure and HLA in healthy donors. V was shortened by 0 bases and J by 8 bases, with 8 bases between the two germline ends. CDR1 MNHEY and CDR2 SVGAGI come from the germline V gene. The CDR3 runs 14 residues. PCR primers comprised 60 Vbeta and 13 Jbeta primers. The method was immunoSEQ multiplex PCR; TCRdb's version includes in-frame clones alone and lacks a portion of them. The sample records some 78,000 clones, 72% being singletons. Notes on the study in general: Cytomegalovirus association was listed for 164 TCR beta chains. A later analysis linked about 17,000 TCR beta sequences to HLA alleles at 0.05 false discovery rate. One cluster of highly shared sequence variants probably arose as a sequencing artifact. No immune exposure information besides CMV serostatus was available.

The specimen sequenced was PBMCs. The receptor was derived from a middle-aged woman in good health and CMV-seropositive. The gene calls are TRBV6-5 and TRBJ1-6; D gene uncertain. CDR3 coding DNA: TGTGCCAGCAGTTACTCGGGCAGTCATTCACCCCTCCACTTT. Amino acids: CASSYSGSHSPLHF.